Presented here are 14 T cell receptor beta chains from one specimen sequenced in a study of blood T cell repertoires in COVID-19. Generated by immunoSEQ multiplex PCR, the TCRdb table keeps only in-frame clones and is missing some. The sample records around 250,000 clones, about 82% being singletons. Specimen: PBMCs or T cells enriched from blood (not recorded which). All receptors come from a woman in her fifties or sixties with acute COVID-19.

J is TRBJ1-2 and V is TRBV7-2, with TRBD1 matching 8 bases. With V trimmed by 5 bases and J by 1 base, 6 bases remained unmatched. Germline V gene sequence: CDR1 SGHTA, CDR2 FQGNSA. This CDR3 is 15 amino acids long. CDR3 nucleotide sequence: TGTGCCAGCAGCCCAAGGACAGGGATTAACTATGGCTACACCTTC. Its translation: CASSPRTGINYGYTF.

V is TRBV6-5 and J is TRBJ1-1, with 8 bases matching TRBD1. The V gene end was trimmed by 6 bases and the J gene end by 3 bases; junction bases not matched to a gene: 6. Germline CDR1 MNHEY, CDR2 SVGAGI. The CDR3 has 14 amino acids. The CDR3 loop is CASRRGQGYTEAFF. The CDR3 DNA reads TGTGCCAGCAGACGCGGACAGGGCTACACTGAAGCTTTCTTT.

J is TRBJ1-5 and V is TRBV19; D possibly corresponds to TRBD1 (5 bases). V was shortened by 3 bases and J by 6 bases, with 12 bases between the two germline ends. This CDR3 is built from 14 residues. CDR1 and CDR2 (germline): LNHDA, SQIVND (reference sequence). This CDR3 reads CASSIRGTGQPQHF. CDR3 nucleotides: TGTGCCAGTAGTATCAGAGGGACTGGTCAGCCCCAGCATTTT.

Written as DNA, the CDR3 is TGTGCCAGCAGTTCGAACCCCAGCGCCTACAATGAGCAGTTCTTC. Residues: CASSSNPSAYNEQFF. This sequence joins TRBV6-2 or TRBV6-3 and TRBJ2-1; D remains ambiguous. Between the trimmed V and J ends, which lost 4 bases and 2 bases, there was a span of 12 bases. The CDR3 has 15 amino acids. CDR1 MNHEY and CDR2 SVGEGT come from the germline V gene.

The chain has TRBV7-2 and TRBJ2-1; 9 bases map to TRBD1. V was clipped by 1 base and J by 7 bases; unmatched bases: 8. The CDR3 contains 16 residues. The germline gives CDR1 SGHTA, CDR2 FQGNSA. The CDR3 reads CASSLVGTGRWNEQFF. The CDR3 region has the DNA TGTGCCAGCAGCTTAGTCGGGACAGGGAGGTGGAATGAGCAGTTCTTC. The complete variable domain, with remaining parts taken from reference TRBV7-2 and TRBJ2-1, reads GAGVSQSPSNKVTEKGKDVELRCDPISGHTALYWYRQSLGQGLEFLIYFQGNSAPDKSGLPSDRFSAERTGGSVSTLTIQRTQQEDSAVYLCASSLVGTGRWNEQFFGPGTRLTVL.

The CDR3 loop reads CASSFRTGPEEKLFF. The DNA for the CDR3 is TGCGCCAGCAGCTTTCGGACAGGCCCCGAGGAAAAACTGTTTTTT. This chain connects TRBV5-1 to TRBJ1-4; 7 bases fit TRBD1. Per germline, CDR1 SGHRS and CDR2 YFSETQ. The CDR3 covers 15 residues. Trimming at V came to 2 bases and at J to 8 bases, leaving 9 bases not matched to a gene.

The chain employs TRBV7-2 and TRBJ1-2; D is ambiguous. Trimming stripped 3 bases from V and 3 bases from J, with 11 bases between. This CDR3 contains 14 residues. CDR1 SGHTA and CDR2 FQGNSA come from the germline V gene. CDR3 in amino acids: CASSFQRRDYGYTF. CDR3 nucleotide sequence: TGTGCCAGCAGCTTCCAGAGACGGGACTATGGCTACACCTTC.

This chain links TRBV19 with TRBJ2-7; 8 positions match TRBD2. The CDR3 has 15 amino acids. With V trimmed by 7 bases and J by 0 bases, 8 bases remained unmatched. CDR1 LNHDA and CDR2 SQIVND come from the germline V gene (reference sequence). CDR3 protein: CASTPGGEYSYEQYF. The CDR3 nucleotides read TGTGCCAGTACCCCCGGGGGGGAGTACTCCTACGAGCAGTACTTC.

CDR3: CASSLSKGDRFSGNTIYF. The CDR3 DNA reads TGTGCCAGTAGTCTCTCAAAGGGGGACAGGTTTTCTGGAAACACCATATATTTT. The chain carries TRBV19 and TRBJ1-3, with 8 nucleotides matching TRBD1. Losses at the gene ends were 5 bases for V and 1 base for J; bases not matched to a gene: 13. The germline CDR1 and CDR2 sequences are LNHDA and SQIVND (reference sequence). The CDR3 spans 18 residues.

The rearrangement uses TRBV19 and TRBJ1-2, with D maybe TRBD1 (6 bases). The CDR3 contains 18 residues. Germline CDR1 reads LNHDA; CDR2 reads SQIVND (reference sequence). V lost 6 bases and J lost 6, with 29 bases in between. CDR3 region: CASSPSGWAKLDRDGYTF. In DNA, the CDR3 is TGTGCCAGTAGCCCCTCAGGTTGGGCAAAACTGGACAGAGATGGCTACACCTTC.

In DNA, the CDR3 is TGTGCCAGCAGTGAGAGTTCTCCTTTGAGTGAGCAGTTCTTC. Translation gives CASSESSPLSEQFF. The chain couples TRBV2 to TRBJ2-1, with D unresolved. Germline CDR1 and CDR2: SNHLY and FYNNEI. The CDR3 sequence is 14 residues long. Between the trimmed V and J ends, which lost 3 bases and 9 bases, there was a span of 15 bases.

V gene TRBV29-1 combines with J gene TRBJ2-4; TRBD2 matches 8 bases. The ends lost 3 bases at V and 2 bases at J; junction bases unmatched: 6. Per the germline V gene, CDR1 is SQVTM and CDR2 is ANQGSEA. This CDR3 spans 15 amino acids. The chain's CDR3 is CSVESGGLTKNIQYF. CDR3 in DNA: TGCAGCGTTGAGTCGGGGGGGCTAACCAAAAACATTCAGTACTTC.

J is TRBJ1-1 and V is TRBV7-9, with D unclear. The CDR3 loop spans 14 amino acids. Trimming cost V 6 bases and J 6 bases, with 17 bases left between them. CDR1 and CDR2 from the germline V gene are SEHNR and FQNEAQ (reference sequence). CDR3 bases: TGTGCCAGCAGTCCCGCGGGTGTTGCCGCTGAAGCTTTCTTT. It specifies CASSPAGVAAEAFF.

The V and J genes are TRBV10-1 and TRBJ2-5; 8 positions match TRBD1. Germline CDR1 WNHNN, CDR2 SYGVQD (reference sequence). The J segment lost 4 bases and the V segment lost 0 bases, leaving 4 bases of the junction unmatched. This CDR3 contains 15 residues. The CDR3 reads CASSESAGGGETQYF. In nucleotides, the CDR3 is TGCGCCAGCAGTGAGTCGGCAGGGGGCGGAGAGACCCAGTACTTC.